Following are 30 T cell receptor beta chains from one sample sequenced in a study of T-cell memory formation after mild COVID-19. In TCRdb, the 5' RACE reads were re-called with MiXCR into one record per CDR3 protein. The sample includes approximately 100,000 distinct CDR3 sequences, over 8.5% seen only once; the top ten take about 40%. What was sequenced was PBMCs or a T cell subset sorted from them (not recorded which). These receptors were taken from a man aged 18-30 years who had mild COVID-19 (a few samples of this study predate the infection). Cell type and time point are not known.

This clonotype was counted ten times or more. The chain couples TRBV19 to TRBJ2-1, with D possibly TRBD1 on 5 matching bases. The CDR3 consists of 13 residues. Germline CDR1 is LNHDA and CDR2 is SQIVND (reference sequence). Trimming took off 3 bases at V and 8 bases at J, with 11 bases between the two ends. In DNA, the CDR3 is TGTGCCAGTAGTATCGGCTGGGGCCATGAGCAGTTCTTC. Translation: CASSIGWGHEQFF.

The chain employs TRBV29-1 and TRBJ2-1; D remains unclear. This CDR3 has 12 residues. Germline loops: CDR1 SQVTM, CDR2 ANQGSEA. V dropped 5 bases and J dropped 1 base, with 6 bases sitting between them. CDR3 loop: CSVKSSYNEQFF. CDR3 in DNA: TGCAGCGTTAAGAGTTCCTACAATGAGCAGTTCTTC.

The chain joins TRBV6-1 to TRBJ1-5; D is unclear. Trimming took off 6 bases at V and 0 bases at J, with 12 bases between the two ends. The V gene's germline CDR1 is MNHNS and CDR2 SASEGT. The CDR3 contains 15 residues. The DNA for the CDR3 is TGTGCCAGCAGCCTCCCTGGTTATAGCAATCAGCCCCAGCATTTT. This codes for CASSLPGYSNQPQHF.

This sequence joins TRBV4-1 and TRBJ2-5; 8 bases agree with TRBD2. The CDR3 has 15 residues. The V gene's germline CDR1 is MGHRA and CDR2 YSYEKL. The V and J ends lost 5 bases and 6 bases, in that order; junction bases with no gene match: 11. CDR3 DNA sequence: TGCGCCAGCAGCGGAGGATCGGGACTAGACAAGACCCAGTACTTC. It is translated as CASSGGSGLDKTQYF.

The rearrangement uses TRBV7-3 and TRBJ2-3; D assignment may be TRBD1 or TRBD2 (5 bases each). V lost 4 bases to trimming and J lost 0 bases, with 14 bases between them. The V gene's germline CDR1 is SGHTA and CDR2 FQGTGA. The CDR3 is 16 amino acids. CDR3 in amino acids: CASSYEGRGSTDTQYF. For the CDR3, the DNA is TGTGCCAGCAGCTATGAGGGGAGAGGGAGCACAGATACGCAGTATTTT. Full variable domain (missing parts from reference TRBV7-3 and TRBJ2-3): GAGVSQTPSNKVTEKGKYVELRCDPISGHTALYWYRQSLGQGPEFLIYFQGTGAADDSGLPNDRFFAVRPEGSVSTLKIQRTERGDSAVYLCASSYEGRGSTDTQYFGPGTRLTVL.

The chain couples TRBV6-5 to TRBJ2-3, with D unclear. This CDR3 is 13 amino acids long. V lost 2 bases, J lost 0 bases, and 3 bases lay in between. Germline V gene data show CDR1 as MNHEY and CDR2 as SVGAGI. The CDR3, as DNA: TGTGCCAGCAGTTACGGAAGCACAGATACGCAGTATTTT. Residues: CASSYGSTDTQYF.

The V gene is TRBV20-1, the J gene TRBJ1-1; D is unclear. Trimming removed 6 bases at V and 11 bases at J, with 16 bases between. CDR3 length: 11 residues. Germline loops: CDR1 DFQATT, CDR2 SNEGSKA (reference sequence). CDR3 nucleotides: TGCAGTGCCCTGGTCCCCGTGGGGGCTTTCTTT. This encodes CSALVPVGAFF.

This clonotype was seen a few times. The V call is TRBV11-2, the J call TRBJ1-1; D is unresolved. Trimming shortened V by 2 bases and J by 5 bases, and 12 bases separated the two germline ends. Germline assignment: CDR1 SGHAT and CDR2 FQNNGV. This CDR3 has 14 residues. The CDR3 coding sequence is TGTGCCAGCAGCTTACCCGGACGGTGGACTGAAGCTTTCTTT. It codes for CASSLPGRWTEAFF.

The V gene is TRBV4-1, the J gene TRBJ2-7; 7 bases agree with TRBD1. CDR1 is MGHRA, CDR2 YSYEKL, per germline. With V trimmed by 1 base and J by 3 bases, 9 bases remained unmatched. This CDR3 is built from 16 residues. The chain's CDR3 is CASSQGPGTANYEQYF. The CDR3 DNA follows: TGCGCCAGCAGCCAAGGCCCCGGGACAGCTAACTACGAGCAGTACTTC.

This clonotype has a handful of counts. V and J are TRBV4-3 and TRBJ2-7; 7 nucleotides agree with TRBD2. Losses at the gene ends were 2 bases for V and 4 bases for J; bases not matched to a gene: 5. The CDR3 extends over 14 amino acids. Germline values: CDR1 LGHNA, CDR2 YSLEER. CDR3: CASSQQTSSYEQYF. CDR3 in DNA: TGCGCCAGCAGCCAACAGACTAGCAGTTACGAGCAGTACTTC.

This clonotype occurred a few times. The chain employs TRBV4-2 and TRBJ1-1; D is unresolved. The CDR3 loop spans 17 amino acids. CDR1 LGHNA and CDR2 YNFKEQ come from the germline V gene. V lost 3 bases to trimming and J lost 1 base, with 18 bases between them. CDR3 loop: CASSQWTPRMGNTEAFF. Here the CDR3 DNA reads TGTGCCAGCAGCCAGTGGACCCCCCGGATGGGGAACACTGAAGCTTTCTTT.

The V gene is TRBV5-1, the J gene TRBJ1-2; no definite D call. V lost 7 bases and J 4 bases, leaving 8 bases between the germline ends. The CDR3 length is 11 residues. Germline CDR1 reads SGHRS; CDR2 reads YFSETQ. CDR3 in DNA: TGCGCCAGCCGGGCCTCCTATGGCTACACCTTC. As protein: CASRASYGYTF.

This clonotype was seen a handful of times. The genes are TRBV27 and TRBJ1-1; a possible D gene is TRBD1 (5 bases). CDR1 is MNHEY, CDR2 SMNVEV, per germline (reference sequence). Trimming took off 6 bases at V and 0 bases at J, with 11 bases between the two ends. This CDR3 is 14 amino acids long. CDR3 in amino acids: CASSVGGLNTEAFF. As DNA, the CDR3 is TGTGCCAGCAGCGTTGGGGGTTTGAACACTGAAGCTTTCTTT.

This sequence joins TRBV5-6 and TRBJ2-2; 7 bases map to TRBD1. CDR3 length: 16 amino acids. Germline V gives CDR1 SGHDT, CDR2 YYEEEE. The J segment lost 4 bases and the V segment lost 4 bases, leaving 10 bases of the junction unmatched. CDR3 protein: CASSPGTAAGTGELFF. The CDR3 coding sequence is TGTGCCAGCAGCCCAGGGACAGCTGCAGGCACCGGGGAGCTGTTTTTT.

The chain couples TRBV4-2 to TRBJ2-1; D call uncertain. Trimming shortened V by 1 base and J by 2 bases, and 21 bases separated the two germline ends. This CDR3 contains 19 residues. The V gene's germline CDR1 is LGHNA and CDR2 YNFKEQ. In nucleotides, the CDR3 is TGTGCCAGCAGCCAAGCCGAGTCCCTCCGTCCTCAGGCCTACAATGAGCAGTTCTTC. Protein: CASSQAESLRPQAYNEQFF.

The J gene is TRBJ2-7, the V gene TRBV6-6; D remains ambiguous. V shed 7 bases and J shed 2 bases, with 9 bases lying between them. The CDR3 contains 12 residues. The germline gives CDR1 MNHNY, CDR2 SVGAGI (reference sequence). The CDR3 DNA follows: TGTGCCAGCAAGAACCCCGCCTACGAGCAGTACGTC. Its translation: CASKNPAYEQYV.

The chain recombines TRBV6-2 or TRBV6-3 with TRBJ2-7, with D possibly matching TRBD1 (6 bases). The CDR3 consists of 16 residues. Trimming removed 6 bases at V and 8 bases at J, with 26 bases between. CDR1 and CDR2 from the germline V gene are MNHEY and SVGEGT. CDR3 coding DNA: TGTGCCAGCAGGACATTCAAGAGCGACAGGAACCCCAAGCAGTACGTC. Translating it yields CASRTFKSDRNPKQYV.

This clonotype was seen a handful of times. The chain is built from TRBV6-2 or TRBV6-3 and TRBJ1-1, with no clear D. V dropped 2 bases and J dropped 4 bases, with 8 bases sitting between them. CDR1 MNHEY and CDR2 SVGEGT come from the germline V gene. This CDR3 comprises 13 residues. CDR3 DNA sequence: TGTGCCAGCAGTTACGGAACAATCACTGAAGCTTTCTTT. Residues: CASSYGTITEAFF.

This clonotype was observed at least ten times. The rearrangement uses TRBV12-3 or TRBV12-4 and TRBJ2-3; weak D call: TRBD2 (6 bases). This CDR3 has 16 amino acids. V shed 5 bases and J shed 3 bases, with 18 bases lying between them. For the CDR3, the DNA is TGTGCCAGCAGTGCCCCTGGCTCAGGAGGGACAGATACGCAGTATTTT. It encodes CASSAPGSGGTDTQYF.

The V gene is TRBV11-2, the J gene TRBJ2-1; D is perhaps TRBD1 (5 bases). The CDR3 is 17 residues long. Looked up from germline, CDR1 is SGHAT and CDR2 is FQNNGV. V was shortened by 5 bases and J by 0 bases, with 17 bases between the two germline ends. The CDR3 here is CASSQRSTGSSYNEQFF. The DNA for the CDR3 is TGTGCCAGCAGCCAACGATCTACAGGAAGCTCCTACAATGAGCAGTTCTTC.

The chain carries TRBV7-3 and TRBJ2-2; D remains unclear. This CDR3 contains 13 residues. V dropped 4 bases and J dropped 6 bases, with 9 bases sitting between them. The germline V gene has CDR1 SGHTA and CDR2 FQGTGA. The CDR3 DNA sequence: TGTGCCAGCAGCTGGACCGACCCCGGGGAGCTGTTTTTT. Translation: CASSWTDPGELFF.

At least ten counts were recorded for this clonotype. The V and J genes are TRBV7-2 and TRBJ2-3; D remains unclear. Trimming left V 2 bases short and J 2 bases short, with 5 bases between. CDR3 size: 13 residues. Germline-derived CDR1 and CDR2 are SGHTA and FQGNSA. The CDR3 DNA reads TGTGCCAGCAGCTTAATCCTCACAGATACGCAGTATTTT. It codes for CASSLILTDTQYF.

The V call is TRBV27, the J call TRBJ2-1; the match to TRBD2 covers 12 bases. The germline gives CDR1 MNHEY, CDR2 SMNVEV (reference sequence). The CDR3 contains 16 residues. J lost 4 bases, V lost 6 bases, and 7 bases had no gene match. The CDR3 region has the DNA TGTGCCAGCAGCACCTCTGGACTAGCGGGGTACAATGAGCAGTTCTTC. This codes for CASSTSGLAGYNEQFF.

The chain links TRBV7-9 to TRBJ1-2; D uncertain. V was trimmed by 5 bases and J by 4 bases, leaving 14 bases between them. Per germline, CDR1 SEHNR and CDR2 FQNEAQ (reference sequence). The CDR3 sequence is 14 residues long. This chain's CDR3 is CASSPAGGSYGYTF. The CDR3 DNA reads TGTGCCAGCAGCCCCGCAGGTGGAAGCTATGGCTACACCTTC.

This clonotype was seen a few times. The chain employs TRBV4-1 and TRBJ2-7; D unresolved. Germline-derived CDR1 and CDR2 are MGHRA and YSYEKL. The CDR3 has 14 amino acids. V was shortened by 3 bases and J by 3 bases, with 12 bases between the two germline ends. CDR3 sequence reads: CASSQTVVIYEQYF. The CDR3 coding sequence is TGCGCCAGCAGCCAGACGGTAGTGATCTACGAGCAGTACTTC.

The genes are TRBV5-8 and TRBJ2-7; tentative D call: TRBD1 (6 bases). The CDR3 is 10 amino acids. Trimming shortened V by 4 bases and J by 10 bases, and 9 bases separated the two germline ends. CDR1 and CDR2 (germline): SGHTS, YDEGEE. The CDR3 coding sequence is TGTGCCAGCAGCGGGGGCTTCCAGTACGTC. Protein: CASSGGFQYV.

The chain links TRBV19 to TRBJ1-1, with 8 bases matching TRBD1. CDR3 size: 15 residues. CDR1 is LNHDA and CDR2 is SQIVND in the germline V gene (reference sequence). The ends lost 5 bases at V and 5 bases at J; junction bases unmatched: 10. In nucleotides, the CDR3 is TGTGCCAGTAGTCCGTCAGACAGGGGAGGTACTGAAGCTTTCTTT. It is translated as CASSPSDRGGTEAFF.

This sequence joins TRBV4-1 and TRBJ2-7; D may be TRBD1 or TRBD2 (5 bases each). The V and J ends lost 0 bases and 5 bases respectively, with 5 bases between them. The germline CDR1 and CDR2 sequences are MGHRA and YSYEKL. The CDR3 length is 12 residues. CDR3 in DNA: TGCGCCAGCAGCCAAGAGGGGGACGAGCAGTACTTC. It specifies CASSQEGDEQYF.

The chain's CDR3 is CASSYSSGPEAFF. The CDR3 DNA reads as TGTGCCAGCAGTTACTCTTCAGGGCCCGAAGCTTTCTTT. The chain is built from TRBV6-5 and TRBJ1-1, with D perhaps TRBD1 (5 bases). Germline V CDR1 and CDR2: MNHEY, SVGAGI. This CDR3 comprises 13 residues. Trimming stripped 0 bases from V and 8 bases from J, with 10 bases between.

There are a few counts of this clonotype. The chain couples TRBV12-3 or TRBV12-4 to TRBJ1-2, with no clear D. Trimming stripped 8 bases from V and 5 bases from J, with 15 bases between. The CDR3 is made up of 13 amino acids. CDR3 DNA: TGTGCCAGCGGCCCTCTCCGGGAGTATGGCTACACCTTC. This codes for CASGPLREYGYTF.